This TCR beta chain stems from a study of blood T cell repertoires in COVID-19. V shed 1 base and J 5 bases; nucleotides not matched to a gene: 5. This CDR3 comprises 16 residues. Germline CDR1 reads SGHAT; CDR2 reads FQNNGV. Clones were read by immunoSEQ multiplex PCR, and TCRdb kept only the in-frame ones, dropping some. This table has around 200,000 clones, less than 90% appearing once. The sequence was obtained from a woman aged 30 to 39 who had been exposed to COVID-19. Material: PBMCs or T cells enriched from blood (not recorded which). The rearrangement uses TRBV11-2 and TRBJ2-2; 9 bases are a match to TRBD2. The CDR3 DNA reads TGTGCCAGCAGCTTAGGGGGGACTAGCAGAACCGGGGAGCTGTTTTTT. This codes for CASSLGGTSRTGELFF.